These T cell receptor beta chains were read from a single sample in a study of radiotherapy plus CTLA-4 blockade in lung cancer. Libraries were prepared by immunoSEQ multiplex PCR; TCRdb keeps only in-frame clonotypes and omits some of them. Of some 66,000 clones in the sample, about 80% were seen once. The starting material was peripheral blood, obtained from a patient treated with radiotherapy plus ipilimumab. These receptors were collected from a human donor with non-small cell lung cancer who had a partial response to radiotherapy plus ipilimumab. Both conserved end residues are trimmed from each CDR3. A D gene is named only where the DNA matches it firmly.

cdr3_aa: ASSVVGQGDEQY; v_call: TRBV9; d_call: TRBD1; j_call: TRBJ2-7; cdr3_length: 12
cdr3_aa: ASSALAGVYEQY; v_call: TRBV2; d_call: TRBD2; j_call: TRBJ2-7; cdr3_length: 12
cdr3_aa: SAVAGGPYEQY; v_call: TRBV29-1; d_call: TRBD2; j_call: TRBJ2-7; cdr3_length: 11
cdr3_aa: SARSYNEQF; v_call: TRBV20-1; d_call: .; j_call: TRBJ2-1; cdr3_length: 9
cdr3_aa: AWGPLAQRTDTQY; v_call: TRBV30; d_call: .; j_call: TRBJ2-3; cdr3_length: 13
cdr3_aa: ASSEPRLFTDTQY; v_call: TRBV25-1; d_call: .; j_call: TRBJ2-3; cdr3_length: 13
cdr3_aa: ASSLQGTGANVLT; v_call: TRBV6-5; d_call: TRBD1; j_call: TRBJ2-6; cdr3_length: 13
cdr3_aa: ASSLDGTGYNEQF; v_call: TRBV19; d_call: TRBD1; j_call: TRBJ2-1; cdr3_length: 13
cdr3_aa: ASSPGQENSETQY; v_call: TRBV9; d_call: TRBD1; j_call: TRBJ2-5; cdr3_length: 13
cdr3_aa: ASRSGGGQETQY; v_call: TRBV2; d_call: TRBD2; j_call: TRBJ2-5; cdr3_length: 12
cdr3_aa: ASSIGAGADTQY; v_call: TRBV19; d_call: .; j_call: TRBJ2-3; cdr3_length: 12
cdr3_aa: ASSLASGSYNEQF; v_call: TRBV5-4; d_call: TRBD2; j_call: TRBJ2-1; cdr3_length: 13
cdr3_aa: ASSNARSYEQY; v_call: TRBV5-1; d_call: .; j_call: TRBJ2-7; cdr3_length: 11
cdr3_aa: ASSPKGQGGTGELF; v_call: TRBV9; d_call: TRBD1; j_call: TRBJ2-2; cdr3_length: 14
cdr3_aa: ASSSLLPKEADEQF; v_call: TRBV28; d_call: .; j_call: TRBJ2-1; cdr3_length: 14
cdr3_aa: ASRLGNRGREQY; v_call: TRBV28; d_call: TRBD1; j_call: TRBJ2-7; cdr3_length: 12
cdr3_aa: ASSSGTGEAEAF; v_call: TRBV6-5; d_call: TRBD1; j_call: TRBJ1-1; cdr3_length: 12
cdr3_aa: ASSIKREIRDTQY; v_call: TRBV6-5; d_call: TRBD2; j_call: TRBJ2-3; cdr3_length: 13
cdr3_aa: ASLLAGTGAHEQY; v_call: TRBV6-1; d_call: .; j_call: TRBJ2-7; cdr3_length: 13
cdr3_aa: ASSHRTGELF; v_call: TRBV7-9; d_call: .; j_call: TRBJ2-2; cdr3_length: 10
cdr3_aa: ASSQWGRGTYTEAF; v_call: TRBV7-2; d_call: .; j_call: TRBJ1-1; cdr3_length: 14
cdr3_aa: SVGYTPGLAGVPYEQY; v_call: TRBV29-1; d_call: TRBD2; j_call: TRBJ2-7; cdr3_length: 16
cdr3_aa: ASSPLGVSNEKLF; v_call: TRBV4-1; d_call: .; j_call: TRBJ1-4; cdr3_length: 13
cdr3_aa: ASSVELAGNIQY; v_call: TRBV9; d_call: .; j_call: TRBJ2-4; cdr3_length: 12
cdr3_aa: ASSASGGRETQY; v_call: TRBV9; d_call: TRBD1; j_call: TRBJ2-5; cdr3_length: 12
cdr3_aa: ASSLDRASQTQY; v_call: TRBV7-2; d_call: TRBD1; j_call: TRBJ2-5; cdr3_length: 12
cdr3_aa: ASSELGLAGAGNEQF; v_call: TRBV6-1; d_call: TRBD2; j_call: TRBJ2-1; cdr3_length: 15
cdr3_aa: ASSYSQKNIQY; v_call: TRBV6-5; d_call: .; j_call: TRBJ2-4; cdr3_length: 11
cdr3_aa: SVGRLAGVTPGELF; v_call: TRBV29-1; d_call: TRBD2; j_call: TRBJ2-2; cdr3_length: 14
cdr3_aa: ASSQHSGTGDT; v_call: TRBV7-2; d_call: TRBD1; j_call: TRBJ1-2; cdr3_length: 11
cdr3_aa: ASSQEDRAFSVAF; v_call: TRBV4-2; d_call: TRBD1; j_call: TRBJ1-1; cdr3_length: 13
cdr3_aa: ASSSRTRTPYEQY; v_call: TRBV27; d_call: TRBD2; j_call: TRBJ2-7; cdr3_length: 13
cdr3_aa: ASSYRDRRTGELF; v_call: TRBV19; d_call: TRBD1; j_call: TRBJ2-2; cdr3_length: 13
cdr3_aa: ASSPSPGDTEAF; v_call: TRBV18; d_call: .; j_call: TRBJ1-1; cdr3_length: 12
cdr3_aa: ASSTDRARRDITDTQY; v_call: TRBV5-1; d_call: .; j_call: TRBJ2-3; cdr3_length: 16
cdr3_aa: ASSLKGDGTEAF; v_call: TRBV7-3; d_call: .; j_call: TRBJ1-1; cdr3_length: 12